These 29 T cell receptor beta chains came from one sample sequenced in a study of blood T cells in healthy people across ages. The use of a sample-barcoded 5' primer and a J-beta primer mix characterized a second PCR of about 6 to 12 cycles. TCRdb processed the 5' RACE reads anew with MiXCR; each CDR3 protein has one entry. This sample yields hundreds of thousands of distinct CDR3 sequences, of which less than 80% are seen a single time; about 27% belongs to the top ten. Sequenced material: blood. The receptor source for this set is a man aged 25 to 45 in good health.

The genes are TRBV7-2 and TRBJ2-1; 7 nucleotides agree with TRBD2. The CDR3 loop spans 17 amino acids. J gave up 5 bases and V 1 base, and 11 bases lay outside the gene matches. The V gene's germline CDR1 is SGHTA and CDR2 FQGNSA. CDR3 nucleotide sequence: TGTGCCAGCAGCTTAGGGAGTGGCGCGGGGGAAAACAATGAGCAGTTCTTC. Its translation is CASSLGSGAGENNEQFF.

The CDR3 DNA reads TGCGCCAGCAGCCGGCTGACAGGGGGTGAGCAGTTCTTC. It yields the protein CASSRLTGGEQFF. The chain uses TRBV4-1 and TRBJ2-1; 9 nucleotides match TRBD1. V lost 4 bases, J lost 9 bases, and 4 bases stayed unmatched. The CDR3 has 13 amino acids. Germline CDR1 and CDR2: MGHRA and YSYEKL.

V usage is TRBV20-1 and J usage is TRBJ2-7; perhaps TRBD1 as D (6 bases). CDR1 DFQATT and CDR2 SNEGSKA come from the germline V gene (reference sequence). The CDR3 covers 14 residues. Deletions cut 3 bases from V and 2 bases from J, with 14 bases between. Here the CDR3 reads CSASKLQGTYEQYF. The CDR3 DNA reads as TGCAGTGCTAGCAAATTACAGGGTACCTACGAGCAGTACTTC.

The J gene is TRBJ2-3, the V gene TRBV20-1; D is unresolved. CDR3 length: 11 residues. V lost 8 bases to trimming and J lost 6 bases, with 12 bases between them. In germline, CDR1 is DFQATT, CDR2 SNEGSKA (reference sequence). CDR3 sequence: CSPLNSDTQYF. Written as DNA, the CDR3 is TGCAGTCCCCTGAACTCCGATACGCAGTATTTT.

This chain links TRBV12-3 or TRBV12-4 with TRBJ2-7, with D possibly matching TRBD2 (5 bases). V dropped 5 bases and J dropped 5 bases, with 16 bases sitting between them. The CDR3 has 14 residues. CDR3 amino acids: CASSPRRVSHEQYF. For the CDR3, the DNA is TGTGCCAGCAGTCCCCGGCGGGTTTCCCACGAGCAGTACTTC.

The J gene is TRBJ2-1, the V gene TRBV7-9; D is undetermined. With 0 bases removed from V and 9 bases from J, the gap between germline ends came to 3 bases. Per germline, CDR1 SEHNR and CDR2 FQNEAQ (reference sequence). There are 11 residues in the CDR3. The CDR3 here is CASSLAAEQFF. In DNA form, the CDR3 reads TGTGCCAGCAGCTTAGCGGCTGAGCAGTTCTTC.

This clonotype was seen a few times. V is TRBV10-3 and J is TRBJ2-7, with D unclear. The CDR3 is 11 residues long. The germline V gene has CDR1 ENHRY and CDR2 SYGVKD. V dropped 2 bases and J dropped 3 bases, with 2 bases sitting between them. CDR3 bases: TGTGCCATCAGTGAGAACTACGAGCAGTACTTC. Amino acids: CAISENYEQYF.

This chain joins TRBV28 and TRBJ2-7; TRBD2 agrees at 9 bases. This CDR3 contains 14 residues. CDR1 is MDHEN, CDR2 SYDVKM, per germline. The ends lost 9 bases at V and 9 bases at J; junction bases unmatched: 15. The CDR3 loop is CASKDSGSLKRQYF. The CDR3 DNA reads TGTGCCAGTAAAGATAGCGGGAGCCTAAAAAGGCAGTACTTC.

The chain combines TRBV11-2 with TRBJ2-5, with 8 bases that match TRBD2. This CDR3 is built from 15 residues. The V segment lost 1 base and the J segment 3 bases; nucleotides outside the gene matches: 4. CDR1 SGHAT and CDR2 FQNNGV come from the germline V gene. The CDR3 DNA follows: TGTGCCAGCAGCTTAGTGCGGGGGGCCAAAGAGACCCAGTACTTC. It specifies CASSLVRGAKETQYF. Variable domain in full (rest from reference TRBV11-2 and TRBJ2-5): EAGVAQSPRYKIIEKRQSVAFWCNPISGHATLYWYQQILGQGPKLLIQFQNNGVVDDSQLPKDRFSAERLKGVDSTLKIQPAKLEDSAVYLCASSLVRGAKETQYFGPGTRLLVL.

There are many counts of this clonotype. The chain joins TRBV7-2 to TRBJ2-1, with D unclear. The length of the CDR3 is 12 residues. Germline V gives CDR1 SGHTA, CDR2 FQGNSA. The ends were cut back, 3 bases at V and 7 bases at J, with 7 bases in the middle. The CDR3 DNA follows: TGTGCCAGCAGCTTCCGGAGTAATGAGCAGTTCTTC. It specifies CASSFRSNEQFF. Based on the CDR3 plus reference TRBV7-2 and TRBJ2-1, the full variable domain is GAGVSQSPSNKVTEKGKDVELRCDPISGHTALYWYRQSLGQGLEFLIYFQGNSAPDKSGLPSDRFSAERTGGSVSTLTIQRTQQEDSAVYLCASSFRSNEQFFGPGTRLTVL.

The CDR3 nucleotides are TGTGCCAGCAGTACTAGCGGGGGGGGTTACGGTGAGCAGTTCTTC. Protein sequence: CASSTSGGGYGEQFF. This chain joins TRBV27 and TRBJ2-1; the match to TRBD2 covers 13 bases. Germline V lookup: CDR1 MNHEY, CDR2 SMNVEV (reference sequence). The CDR3 is made up of 15 amino acids. Germline trimming cut 5 bases from V and 9 bases from J; bases unmatched to any gene: 7.

The chain is built from TRBV6-5 and TRBJ2-3; possible D gene TRBD2, 6 bases. The CDR3 totals 16 residues. With 2 bases removed from V and 1 base from J, the gap between germline ends came to 13 bases. Germline V gene data show CDR1 as MNHEY and CDR2 as SVGAGI. The CDR3 spells CASSYTPDYGTDTQYF. The CDR3 nucleotides read TGTGCCAGCAGTTACACCCCGGACTACGGCACAGATACGCAGTATTTT.

The chain carries TRBV9 and TRBJ2-5, with D perhaps TRBD2 (6 bases). The CDR3 runs to 16 residues. The germline V gene encodes CDR1 SGDLS and CDR2 YYNGEE. The V end lost 0 bases, the J end lost 2 bases, and 14 bases lay between the germline ends. The CDR3 region has the DNA TGTGCCAGCAGCGTAGGGCTTAGCGGCATTCAAGAGACCCAGTACTTC. Its translation is CASSVGLSGIQETQYF.

This clonotype was recorded a few times. The junction and the germline gene differ at one end; a read error may be behind it. V usage is TRBV5-1 and J usage is TRBJ2-3; D gene ambiguous. The CDR3 spans 14 residues. The germline CDR1 and CDR2 sequences are SGHRS and YFSETQ. This chain's CDR3 is CASSLDLSTDTQYF. CDR3 nucleotides: TGTGCCAGCAGTTTAGATCTCAGCACAGATACGCAGTATTTT.

This chain links TRBV10-3 with TRBJ1-2; the D is unclear. The CDR3 is 14 residues long. Trimming pared 9 bases from V and 1 base from J, leaving 15 bases between. Germline CDR1 reads ENHRY; CDR2 reads SYGVKD. CDR3 bases: TGTGCCATTGCGCTCTCCGGCGATAACTATGGCTACACCTTC. The encoded protein is CAIALSGDNYGYTF.

This chain links TRBV7-2 with TRBJ2-1; 11 bases agree with TRBD2. In germline, CDR1 is SGHTA, CDR2 FQGNSA. The CDR3 extends over 17 amino acids. V was clipped by 6 bases and J by 0 bases; unmatched bases: 7. CDR3 sequence reads: CASSSSGGHNSYNEQFF. CDR3 DNA: TGTGCCAGCAGTTCTAGCGGGGGGCACAACTCCTACAATGAGCAGTTCTTC.

This CDR3 is CAISDGGDRGNYNYGYTF. CDR3 coding DNA: TGTGCCATCAGTGACGGTGGCGACAGGGGGAACTATAACTATGGCTACACCTTC. This chain links TRBV10-3 with TRBJ1-2, with 9 positions matching TRBD1. The CDR3 is 18 residues long. The V gene end was trimmed by 3 bases and the J gene end by 1 base; junction bases not matched to a gene: 12. Germline V gene lookup returns CDR1 ENHRY and CDR2 SYGVKD.

This clonotype has more than one count but fewer than ten. V gene TRBV7-6 combines with J gene TRBJ2-5; the D call may be TRBD1 or TRBD2 (5 bases each). The CDR3 length is 14 residues. Trimming removed 1 base from V and 0 bases from J, with 6 bases in between. Germline V CDR1 and CDR2: SGHVS, FNYEAQ. The CDR3 spells CASSLGGDQETQYF. The CDR3 DNA follows: TGTGCCAGCAGCTTAGGAGGGGACCAAGAGACCCAGTACTTC.

This clonotype was seen once. The CDR3 sequence: CASSWRGQGPYEQYF. CDR3 sequence (DNA): TGCGCCAGCAGCTGGCGGGGACAGGGGCCCTACGAGCAGTACTTC. The chain joins TRBV5-1 to TRBJ2-7, with 10 bases fitting TRBD1. This CDR3 has 15 amino acids. V was pared by 3 bases and J by 2 bases, with 5 bases of the junction left unmatched. The germline V gene has CDR1 SGHRS and CDR2 YFSETQ.

The table lists this clonotype with a count of one. The chain links TRBV7-9 to TRBJ2-7, with 7 bases matching TRBD1. Germline V gene lookup returns CDR1 SEHNR and CDR2 FQNEAQ (reference sequence). This CDR3 comprises 15 residues. Germline trimming cut 0 bases from V and 5 bases from J; bases unmatched to any gene: 7. CDR3 in amino acids: CASSLAGGDGDEQYF. The CDR3 nucleotides are TGTGCCAGCAGCTTAGCAGGGGGCGACGGGGACGAGCAGTACTTC.

The CDR3 loop reads CASSLSPQGPDTQYF. CDR3 sequence (DNA): TGTGCCAGCAGTTTATCCCCCCAGGGCCCAGATACGCAGTATTTT. The genes are TRBV12-3 or TRBV12-4 and TRBJ2-3, with D possibly matching TRBD1 (5 bases). The CDR3 contains 15 residues. The ends were cut back, 2 bases at V and 4 bases at J, with 13 bases in the middle.

The chain recombines TRBV3-1 with TRBJ1-2; 11 bases are a match to TRBD1. The CDR3 is made up of 15 amino acids. The germline gives CDR1 LGHDT, CDR2 YNNKEL (reference sequence). With 1 base clipped from V and 3 bases from J, the junction kept 1 base outside the gene matches. The CDR3 is CASSQGDRGYYGYTF. In nucleotides, the CDR3 is TGTGCCAGCAGCCAAGGGGACAGGGGGTACTATGGCTACACCTTC.

The chain employs TRBV5-5 and TRBJ2-1; D unclear. Trimming shortened V by 5 bases and J by 9 bases, and 21 bases separated the two germline ends. CDR3 length: 15 residues. CDR1 is SGHKS, CDR2 YYEKEE, per germline (reference sequence). The CDR3 reads CASRLTGRSSTEQFF. The CDR3, as DNA: TGTGCCAGCAGGCTCACGGGTCGCTCGTCTACTGAGCAGTTCTTC.

This clonotype was detected a few times. The V call is TRBV28, the J call TRBJ1-2; D is unresolved. This CDR3 spans 12 amino acids. Germline assignment: CDR1 MDHEN and CDR2 SYDVKM. V shed 8 bases and J shed 5 bases, with 12 bases lying between them. CDR3 region: CASAWQEYGYTF. Written as DNA, the CDR3 is TGTGCCAGCGCGTGGCAGGAATATGGCTACACCTTC.

The chain links TRBV20-1 to TRBJ1-1, with no clear D. The CDR3 contains 13 residues. Trimming stripped 5 bases from V and 1 base from J, with 11 bases between. CDR1 DFQATT and CDR2 SNEGSKA come from the germline V gene (reference sequence). CDR3 in DNA: TGCAGTGCTCAATGGACGGAGAACACTGAAGCTTTCTTT. It specifies CSAQWTENTEAFF.

V gene TRBV4-3 combines with J gene TRBJ1-6; no definite D call. CDR1 is LGHNA and CDR2 is YSLEER in the germline V gene. This CDR3 comprises 15 residues. V was clipped by 4 bases and J by 1 base, with 8 bases between them. The DNA for the CDR3 is TGCGCCAGCAGCCGACCGGGGTCCTATAATTCACCCCTCCACTTT. The encoded protein is CASSRPGSYNSPLHF.

DNA of the CDR3: TGTGCCAGCACCTCGGGTAGTAGGGCTCGCAATGAGCAGTTCTTC. It yields the protein CASTSGSRARNEQFF. The chain is built from TRBV7-9 and TRBJ2-1; D is uncertain. The CDR3 has 15 residues. Germline CDR1 reads SEHNR; CDR2 reads FQNEAQ (reference sequence). Between the trimmed V and J ends, which lost 7 bases and 6 bases, there was a span of 19 bases.

This chain links TRBV15 with TRBJ2-5; D is uncertain. This CDR3 comprises 15 residues. The V gene's germline CDR1 is LNHNV and CDR2 YYDKDF (reference sequence). The V end was cut by 0 bases, the J end by 2 bases, with 10 bases between. This CDR3 reads CATSRDRYLQETQYF. CDR3 sequence (DNA): TGTGCCACCAGCAGAGATCGGTATCTACAAGAGACCCAGTACTTC.

The chain has TRBV24-1 and TRBJ1-2; 8 bases match TRBD1. J was trimmed by 8 bases and V by 7 bases; bases with no gene match: 11. The CDR3 is 14 amino acids. Germline CDR1 and CDR2: KGHDR and SFDVKD. The CDR3 sequence: CATSRGQGSGGYTF. The CDR3 nucleotides read TGTGCCACCAGCCGCGGACAGGGTTCGGGCGGCTACACCTTC.